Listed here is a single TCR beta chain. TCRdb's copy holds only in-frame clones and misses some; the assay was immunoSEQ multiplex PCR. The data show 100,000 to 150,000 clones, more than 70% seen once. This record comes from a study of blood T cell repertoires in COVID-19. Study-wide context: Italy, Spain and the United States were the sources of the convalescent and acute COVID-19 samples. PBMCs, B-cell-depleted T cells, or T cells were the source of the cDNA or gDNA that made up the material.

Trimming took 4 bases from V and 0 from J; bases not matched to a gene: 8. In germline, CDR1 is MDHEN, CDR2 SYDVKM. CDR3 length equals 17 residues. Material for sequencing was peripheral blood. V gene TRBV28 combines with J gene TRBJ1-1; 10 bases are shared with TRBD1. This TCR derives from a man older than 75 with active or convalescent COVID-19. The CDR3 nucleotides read TGTGCCAGCAGTTCTCCGGGACAGGGGTCCGTGAACACTGAAGCTTTCTTT. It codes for CASSSPGQGSVNTEAFF. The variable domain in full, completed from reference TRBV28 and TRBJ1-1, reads DVKVTQSSRYLVKRTGEKVFLECVQDMDHENMFWYRQDPGLGLRLIYFSYDVKMKEKGDIPEGYSVSREKKERFSLILESASTNQTSMYLCASSSPGQGSVNTEAFFGQGTRLTVV.